Below, one T cell receptor beta chain is given with its context. The data were obtained in a study of cytomegalovirus exposure and HLA in healthy donors. PCR was performed using 60 Vbeta and 13 Jbeta primers. The table came from immunoSEQ multiplex PCR; TCRdb's copy has only in-frame clones and leaves some out. The data contain about 180,000 clones, 75% to 90% of them singletons. Germline CDR1 and CDR2: SNHLY and FYNNEI. This CDR3 comprises 15 residues. The V and J ends lost 7 bases and 7 bases respectively, with 19 bases between them. The chain joins TRBV2 to TRBJ1-4; tentative D call: TRBD1 (5 bases). Sequencing was performed on PBMCs. The receptor comes from a boy aged 2 to 9 in good health and CMV-seronegative. CDR3 protein: CASITGRGVIEKLFF. CDR3 in DNA: TGTGCCAGCATTACGGGGCGGGGGGTTATTGAAAAACTGTTTTTT.